These 12 T cell receptor beta chains share one sample of origin, sequenced in a study of regulatory T cells in long-lasting Graves disease. Time point: newly diagnosed GD, antithyroid drugs for less than 3 months. PBMC-derived RNA was used for the TCR library. Arm-PCR of CDR3 regions with iRepertoire HTBI primers generated TCR beta libraries. TCRdb reprocessed the multiplex PCR reads via MiXCR and lists one record per CDR3 protein. The sample lists approximately 400,000 distinct CDR3 sequences, roughly 12% occurring once. This same sample was also taken into another study, of T cells in Graves' hyperthyroidism and ophthalmopathy.

The input for sequencing was peripheral blood mononuclear cells (PBMCs), taken at new diagnosis, from a patient treated with antithyroid drugs. These receptors all come from a woman between 18 and 30 years old with Graves disease.

A note on this clonotype: This likely came from a read error, as a far larger clone is one base away. The chain recombines TRBV6-2 or TRBV6-3 with TRBJ1-2; 8 bases are shared with TRBD1. CDR3 length: 15 amino acids. V shed 7 bases, J shed 6 bases, and the junction held 13 bases outside the gene matches. Germline CDR1 reads MNHEY; CDR2 reads SVGEGT. The CDR3 sequence: CASNPPRDRGHGYTF. CDR3 DNA sequence: TGTGCCAGCAATCCCCCCCGCGACAGGGGACATGGCTACACCTTC.

The chain uses TRBV6-2 or TRBV6-3 and TRBJ2-7; 10 positions match TRBD2. CDR1 MNHEY and CDR2 SVGEGT come from the germline V gene. This CDR3 contains 16 residues. Trimming removed 8 bases from V and 7 bases from J; junction bases left unmatched: 17. In nucleotides, the CDR3 is TGTGCCAGCGACGTTGGGCTAGCGGGAGATACGGGGGAGCAGTACTTC. The encoded protein is CASDVGLAGDTGEQYF.

The sample holds many counts of this clonotype. This rearrangement joins TRBV6-2 or TRBV6-3 to TRBJ2-7; no clear D. Germline loops: CDR1 MNHEY, CDR2 SVGEGT. The CDR3 has 14 amino acids. V was clipped by 5 bases and J by 0 bases, with 11 bases between them. This CDR3 reads CASSHGVYSYEQYF. DNA for the CDR3: TGTGCCAGCAGTCATGGGGTCTACTCCTACGAGCAGTACTTC.

At least ten counts were recorded for this clonotype. V is TRBV30 and J is TRBJ2-3; 7 bases map to TRBD2. The CDR3 has 15 amino acids. Germline trimming cut 0 bases from V and 7 bases from J; bases unmatched to any gene: 10. The germline V gene has CDR1 GTSNPN and CDR2 SVGIG (reference sequence). The CDR3 DNA reads TGTGCCTGGAGTGTGGGGGGGAACCAACAACATACGCAGTATTTT. It is translated as CAWSVGGNQQHTQYF.

This clonotype was seen many times. The chain recombines TRBV2 with TRBJ2-2; weak D call: TRBD1 (5 bases). The CDR3 spans 14 residues. The V end lost 8 bases, the J end lost 4 bases, and 14 bases lay between the germline ends. Looked up from germline, CDR1 is SNHLY and CDR2 is FYNNEI. CDR3 DNA sequence: TGTGCCAGCGTGGCTCAGGGCGGCACCGGGGAGCTGTTTTTT. This encodes CASVAQGGTGELFF.

Remarks on this clonotype: One base separates it from a far larger clone, so it is likely a read error. The chain joins TRBV11-3 to TRBJ1-1, with 8 bases aligning to TRBD1. CDR1 is SGHNT and CDR2 is YENEEA in the germline V gene. The ends lost 5 bases at V and 6 bases at J; junction bases unmatched: 5. The CDR3 has 13 residues. DNA of the CDR3: TGTGCCAGCAGCCAGACAGGGGAAGCTGAAGCTTTCTTT. Translation gives CASSQTGEAEAFF. Filled out from reference TRBV11-3 and TRBJ1-1, the complete variable domain reads EAGVVQSPRYKIIEKKQPVAFWCNPISGHNTLYWYLQNLGQGPELLIRYENEEAVDDSQLPKDRFSAERLKGVDSTLKIQPAELGDSAVYLCASSQTGEAEAFFGQGTRLTVV.

This clonotype was seen ten or more times. V is TRBV19 and J is TRBJ1-5; TRBD1 might be the D (5 bases). The CDR3 runs to 13 residues. Germline CDR1 and CDR2: LNHDA and SQIVND (reference sequence). Trimming pared 3 bases from V and 4 bases from J, leaving 7 bases between. The CDR3 DNA reads as TGTGCCAGTAGTATTGAGGGGAATCAGCCCCAGCATTTT. It encodes CASSIEGNQPQHF.

This clonotype was seen many times. The chain uses TRBV7-3 and TRBJ1-1; D possibly corresponds to TRBD1 (6 bases). Between the trimmed V and J ends, which lost 8 bases and 4 bases, there was a span of 14 bases. Germline V gene data show CDR1 as SGHTA and CDR2 as FQGTGA. The CDR3 has 13 residues. CDR3 DNA sequence: TGTGCCAGCTCGACAGGAAGTACCACTGAAGCTTTCTTT. Its protein product is CASSTGSTTEAFF. The full variable domain, completed using reference TRBV7-3 and TRBJ1-1, is GAGVSQTPSNKVTEKGKYVELRCDPISGHTALYWYRQSLGQGPEFLIYFQGTGAADDSGLPNDRFFAVRPEGSVSTLKIQRTERGDSAVYLCASSTGSTTEAFFGQGTRLTVV.

This chain connects TRBV6-1 to TRBJ1-2; 7 bases agree with TRBD1. CDR3 length equals 15 residues. Germline lookup yields CDR1 MNHNS and CDR2 SASEGT. V gave up 5 bases and J gave up 4 bases; unmatched junction bases: 10. The CDR3 nucleotides read TGTGCCAGCAGTCTGACAGGGAGGCCTATCTATGGCTACACCTTC. This sequence encodes CASSLTGRPIYGYTF.

The table lists this clonotype with many counts. The V gene is TRBV25-1, the J gene TRBJ1-1; TRBD1 is a possible D gene (5 bases). V lost 4 bases, J lost 1 base, and 28 bases lay in between. Germline CDR1 is MGHDK and CDR2 is SYGVNS. The CDR3 length is 20 residues. The chain's CDR3 is CASSVGWAGTTDLPNTEAFF. The CDR3 nucleotides are TGTGCCAGCAGTGTAGGTTGGGCAGGGACCACCGACTTACCGAACACTGAAGCTTTCTTT.

The table lists this clonotype with many counts. CDR3 amino acids: CASSFDRIYEQYF. The DNA for the CDR3 is TGTGCCAGCAGTTTTGACAGGATCTACGAGCAGTACTTC. The chain recombines TRBV12-3 or TRBV12-4 with TRBJ2-7; D might be TRBD1 (6 bases). Trimming shortened V by 3 bases and J by 3 bases, and 9 bases separated the two germline ends. This CDR3 has 13 amino acids.

This clonotype was seen at least ten times. The chain combines TRBV28 with TRBJ2-3, with 7 bases aligning to TRBD2. The germline V gene has CDR1 MDHEN and CDR2 SYDVKM. Unmatched junction bases numbered 7, after V lost 6 bases and J lost 7 bases. The CDR3 has 13 residues. CDR3 coding DNA: TGTGCCAGCAGCAGGGAGGGCAGGTATACGCAGTATTTT. This sequence encodes CASSREGRYTQYF. The whole variable domain, remainder taken from reference TRBV28 and TRBJ2-3, is DVKVTQSSRYLVKRTGEKVFLECVQDMDHENMFWYRQDPGLGLRLIYFSYDVKMKEKGDIPEGYSVSREKKERFSLILESASTNQTSMYLCASSREGRYTQYFGPGTRLTVL.